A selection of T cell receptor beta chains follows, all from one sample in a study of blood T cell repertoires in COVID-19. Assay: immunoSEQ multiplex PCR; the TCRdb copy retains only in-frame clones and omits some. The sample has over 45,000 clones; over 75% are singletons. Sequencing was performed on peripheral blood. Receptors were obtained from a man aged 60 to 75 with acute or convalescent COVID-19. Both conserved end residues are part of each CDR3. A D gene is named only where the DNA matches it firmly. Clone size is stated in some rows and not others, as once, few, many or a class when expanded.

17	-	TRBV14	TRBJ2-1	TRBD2	CASSLGTSGGKYNEQFF	TGTGCCAGCAGCCTCGGGACTAGCGGGGGGAAATACAATGAGCAGTTCTTC
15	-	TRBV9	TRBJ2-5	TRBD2	CASSVAGLVRETQYF	TGTGCCAGCAGCGTAGCCGGACTAGTACGGGAGACCCAGTACTTC
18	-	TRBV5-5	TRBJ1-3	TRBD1	CASSSRDRGRSTGNTIYF	TGTGCCAGCAGCTCCCGGGACAGGGGCCGGAGTACTGGAAACACCATATATTTT
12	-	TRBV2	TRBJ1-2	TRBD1	CAVGTANYGYTF	TGTGCCGTAGGGACAGCTAACTATGGCTACACCTTC
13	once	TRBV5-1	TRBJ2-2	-	CASSLAPQGELFF	TGCGCCAGCAGCTTGGCCCCGCAGGGGGAGCTGTTTTTT
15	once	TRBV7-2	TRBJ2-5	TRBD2	CASSKGLAGGETQYF	TGTGCCAGCAGTAAGGGACTAGCGGGGGGAGAGACCCAGTACTTC
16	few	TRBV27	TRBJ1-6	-	CASRPWEGAYNSPLHF	TGTGCCAGCAGACCGTGGGAGGGAGCCTATAATTCACCCCTCCACTTT
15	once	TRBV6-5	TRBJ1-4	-	CASSSNRATSGKLFF	TGTGCCAGCAGTTCGAACAGGGCTACCTCGGGAAAACTGTTTTTT
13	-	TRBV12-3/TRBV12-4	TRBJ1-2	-	CASSLTGGSGYTF	TGTGCCAGCAGTTTAACGGGGGGAAGCGGCTACACCTTC
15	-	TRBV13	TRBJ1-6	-	CASSRALGQDSPLHF	TGTGCCAGCAGCCGGGCTCTTGGACAAGACTCACCCCTCCACTTT
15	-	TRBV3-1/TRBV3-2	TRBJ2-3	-	CASSQDGRVTDTQYF	TGTGCCAGCAGCCAAGACGGCAGGGTTACAGATACGCAGTATTTT
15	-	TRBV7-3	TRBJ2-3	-	CASTNGGSGTDTQYF	TGTGCCAGCACCAACGGGGGTAGTGGGACAGATACGCAGTATTTT
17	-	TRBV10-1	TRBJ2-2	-	CASSNSKGGLNTGELFF	TGCGCCAGCAGTAACAGTAAAGGGGGACTAAACACCGGGGAGCTGTTTTTT
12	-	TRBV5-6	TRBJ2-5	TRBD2	CASSLLGLAEYF	TGTGCCAGCAGCTTGTTGGGACTAGCGGAGTACTTC
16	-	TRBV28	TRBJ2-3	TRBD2	CASGAGLAGRTDTQYF	TGTGCCAGCGGAGCCGGGCTAGCGGGTCGCACAGATACGCAGTATTTT
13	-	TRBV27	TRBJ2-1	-	CASSLQNVNEQFF	TGTGCCAGCAGTTTACAGAATGTAAATGAGCAGTTCTTC
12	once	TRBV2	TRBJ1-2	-	CASPEGLYGYTF	TGTGCCAGCCCGGAGGGCCTCTATGGCTACACCTTC
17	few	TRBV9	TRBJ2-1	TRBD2	CASSGHRDYERYNEQFF	TGTGCCAGCAGCGGACACCGGGACTACGAAAGGTACAATGAGCAGTTCTTC
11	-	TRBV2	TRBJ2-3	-	CASSLTDTQYF	TGTGCCAGCAGTCTGACAGATACGCAGTATTTT
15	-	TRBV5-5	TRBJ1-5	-	CASSLEQGRVQPQHF	TGTGCCAGCAGCTTGGAACAGGGTAGGGTTCAGCCCCAGCATTTT
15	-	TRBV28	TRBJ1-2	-	CASSTSGTTNYGYTF	TGTGCCAGCAGCACCTCCGGGACAACTAACTATGGCTACACCTTC
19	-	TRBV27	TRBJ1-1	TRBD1	CASSLGRQGQSTANTKAFF	TGTGCCAGCAGTTTAGGGAGACAGGGACAATCGACGGCGAACACTAAAGCTTTCTTT
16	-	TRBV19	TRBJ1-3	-	CASSQRQDFSGNTIYF	TGTGCCAGTAGTCAGCGACAGGATTTCTCTGGAAACACCATATATTTT
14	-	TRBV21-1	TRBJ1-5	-	CASSYYRGNQPQHF	TGTGCCAGCAGCTATTACAGGGGTAATCAGCCCCAGCATTTT
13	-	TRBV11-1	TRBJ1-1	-	CASSLQGDTEAFF	TGTGCCAGCAGCCTACAAGGGGACACTGAAGCTTTCTTT
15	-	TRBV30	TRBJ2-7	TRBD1	CAWRPRDRGLGEQYF	TGTGCCTGGAGACCCCGGGACAGGGGCTTGGGCGAGCAGTACTTC
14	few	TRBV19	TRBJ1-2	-	CASSGTGTTVVYTF	TGTGCCAGTAGTGGGACCGGGACAACCGTTGTCTACACCTTC
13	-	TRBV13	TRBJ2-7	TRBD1	CASSKGQGYEQYF	TGTGCCAGCAGCAAGGGACAGGGGTACGAGCAGTACTTC
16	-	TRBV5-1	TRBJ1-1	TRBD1	CASSPPAGGTLSRAFF	TGCGCCAGCAGCCCTCCGGCAGGGGGCACTCTATCGAGAGCTTTCTTT
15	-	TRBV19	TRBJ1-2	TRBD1	CASTSDRAANYGYTF	TGTGCCAGTACCTCCGACAGGGCAGCGAACTATGGCTACACCTTC
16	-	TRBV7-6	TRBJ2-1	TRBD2	CASSDPSGGAWDEQFF	TGTGCCAGCAGCGATCCTAGCGGGGGGGCCTGGGATGAGCAGTTCTTC
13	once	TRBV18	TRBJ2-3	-	CASSRTSTDTQYF	TGTGCCAGCTCACGGACTAGCACAGATACGCAGTATTTT
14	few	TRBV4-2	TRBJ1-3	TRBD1	CASSQRGLGNTIYF	TGTGCCAGCAGCCAGAGGGGGCTGGGAAACACCATATATTTT
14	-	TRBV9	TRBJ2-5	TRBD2	CASSQRGGQETQYF	TGTGCCAGCAGCCAGCGGGGGGGACAAGAGACCCAGTACTTC
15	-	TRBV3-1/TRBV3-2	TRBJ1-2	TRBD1	CASSRPTGGVYGYTF	TGTGCCAGCAGCCGACCGACAGGGGGCGTCTATGGCTACACCTTC
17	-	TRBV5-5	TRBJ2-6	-	CASTILSSSTGANVLTF	TGTGCCAGCACCATACTAAGTTCAAGCACTGGGGCCAACGTCCTGACTTTC
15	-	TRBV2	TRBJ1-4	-	CASSELRGRNEKLFF	TGTGCCAGCAGTGAACTACGGGGAAGGAATGAAAAACTGTTTTTT
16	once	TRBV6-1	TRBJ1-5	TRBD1	CASSVLQGAGNQPQHF	TGTGCCAGCAGTGTCCTACAGGGGGCCGGCAATCAGCCCCAGCATTTT
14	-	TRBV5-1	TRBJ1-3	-	CASSLQGEGNTIYF	TGCGCCAGCAGCCTACAGGGTGAAGGAAACACCATATATTTT
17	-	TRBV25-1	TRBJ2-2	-	CASSEGRGSTNTGELFF	TGTGCCAGCAGTGAAGGGAGGGGGTCTACGAACACCGGGGAGCTGTTTTTT
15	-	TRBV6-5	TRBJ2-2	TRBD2	CASRESGVGVGELFF	TGTGCCAGCAGGGAGAGCGGGGTTGGCGTCGGGGAGCTGTTTTTT
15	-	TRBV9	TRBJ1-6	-	CASSVAGGDNSPLHF	TGTGCCAGCAGCGTCGCTGGGGGGGATAATTCACCCCTCCACTTT
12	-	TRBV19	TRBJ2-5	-	CASGEGGETQYF	TGTGCCAGTGGGGAGGGGGGAGAGACCCAGTACTTC
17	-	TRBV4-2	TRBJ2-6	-	CASNQWAGHSGANVLTF	TGTGCCAGCAACCAGTGGGCAGGCCACTCTGGGGCCAACGTCCTGACTTTC
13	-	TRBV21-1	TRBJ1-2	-	CASRYRGHLDYTF	TGTGCCAGCAGATACAGGGGGCATCTAGACTACACCTTC
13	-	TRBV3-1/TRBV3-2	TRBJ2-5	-	CASRLRGVETQYF	TGTGCCAGCAGGCTCAGGGGAGTGGAGACCCAGTACTTC
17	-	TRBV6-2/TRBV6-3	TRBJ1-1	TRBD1	CASSYSTGQGMNTEAFF	TGTGCCAGCAGTTACTCGACGGGACAGGGGATGAACACTGAAGCTTTCTTT
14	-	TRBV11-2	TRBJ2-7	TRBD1	CASSPGPGGLGQYF	TGTGCCAGCAGCCCTGGACCAGGGGGCCTCGGGCAGTACTTC
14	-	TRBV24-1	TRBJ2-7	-	CATGVEGGSYEQYF	TGTGCCACCGGCGTGGAGGGGGGGTCCTACGAGCAGTACTTC
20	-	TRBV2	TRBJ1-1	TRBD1	CARRTTPAEGTGAKNTEAFF	TGTGCCAGGAGAACGACCCCAGCGGAGGGAACAGGGGCGAAGAACACTGAAGCTTTCTTT
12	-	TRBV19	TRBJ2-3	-	CASSRGGDTQYF	TGTGCCAGTAGTAGAGGGGGAGATACGCAGTATTTT
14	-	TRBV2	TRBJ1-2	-	CASSVSGAAYGYTF	TGTGCCAGCAGTGTGTCAGGGGCCGCCTATGGCTACACCTTC
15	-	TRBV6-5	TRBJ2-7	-	CASTPVLDKSYEQYF	TGTGCCAGCACTCCAGTACTGGACAAGTCCTACGAGCAGTACTTC
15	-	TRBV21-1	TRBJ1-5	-	CASSKGSYSNQPQHF	TGTGCCAGCAGCAAGGGCAGCTATAGCAATCAGCCCCAGCATTTT
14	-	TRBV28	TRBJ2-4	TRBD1	CASLAGGSKNIQYF	TGTGCCAGCTTGGCAGGGGGCTCCAAAAACATTCAGTACTTC
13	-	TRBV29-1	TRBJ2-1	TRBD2	CSVVKGGNNEQFF	TGCAGCGTTGTGAAGGGAGGGAACAATGAGCAGTTCTTC
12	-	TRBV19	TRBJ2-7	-	CASSIGEGHKDF	TGTGCCAGTAGTATAGGGGAGGGACATAAGGACTTC
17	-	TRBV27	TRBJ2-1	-	CASSWDGQRSSYNEQFF	TGTGCCAGCAGTTGGGACGGACAGAGGAGCTCCTACAATGAGCAGTTCTTC
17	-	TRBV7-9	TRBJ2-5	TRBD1	CASSPQRTGRVRETQYF	TGTGCCAGCAGCCCCCAAAGGACAGGGAGAGTGAGGGAGACCCAGTACTTC
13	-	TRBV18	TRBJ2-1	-	CASSLRDINEQFF	TGTGCCAGCTCTCTACGAGACATCAATGAGCAGTTCTTC